This T cell receptor (beta chain) emerged from a study of human T cells and chemical hapten exposure. CDR3 length: 16 residues. In germline, CDR1 is SGHVS, CDR2 FNYEAQ. V was clipped by 1 base and J by 0 bases, with 11 bases between them. This clonotype has ten or more counts. Time point meaning: healthy volunteer bleed at 2 weeks. Whole blood, unfractionated, served as the material for total RNA extraction. Per the original data handling: Per sample, the median was 95,638 TCRs, with values from about 22,000 to 700,000. TCRdb re-called the RACE reads through MiXCR, storing one row per CDR3 protein. TCRdb, not the authors, supplied the V and J calls. The sample holds 130,000 or so distinct CDR3 sequences; about 8.2% are singletons and the top ten take approximately 1.6%.

The chain couples TRBV7-6 to TRBJ2-3, with D unclear. Sequences were obtained from whole blood. The origin of this receptor is a male donor in good health. Some clones in this sample may be carry-over from other donors' samples. CDR3: CASSLGAGPSTDTQYF. The DNA for the CDR3 is TGTGCCAGCAGCTTAGGGGCAGGACCTAGCACAGATACGCAGTATTTT.